These 19 T cell receptor beta chains originate from one sample sequenced in a study of blood T cell repertoires in COVID-19. The repertoire was sequenced with immunoSEQ multiplex PCR; TCRdb's copy has only in-frame clones and lacks some. Of 330,000 or so clones in the sample, more than 70% were seen once. The specimen was PBMCs or T cells enriched from blood (not recorded which). These receptors came from a man aged 35 to 55 in a cohort exposed to, infected with or recovered from COVID-19 (not recorded which).

The chain links TRBV5-4 to TRBJ2-6, with 9 bases matching TRBD2. The junction had 7 bases not matched to a gene; V was cut back by 4 bases and J by 8 bases. The CDR3 sequence is 15 residues long. The V gene's germline CDR1 is SGHNT and CDR2 YYREEE (reference sequence). CDR3 region: CASSARTSEPNVLTF. The CDR3 DNA is TGTGCCAGCAGCGCTAGGACTAGCGAACCCAACGTCCTGACTTTC.

V is TRBV6-4 and J is TRBJ1-5; D is unresolved. This CDR3 is 13 amino acids long. V was cut by 4 bases and J by 6 bases, with 10 bases left in between. The germline V gene encodes CDR1 MRHNA and CDR2 SNTAGT. The CDR3 protein is CASSGEEGQPQHF. The CDR3 DNA reads as TGTGCCAGCAGTGGGGAGGAGGGTCAGCCCCAGCATTTT.

The count of this clone is one. This chain joins TRBV19 and TRBJ1-2, with D perhaps TRBD1 (5 bases). CDR1 is LNHDA, CDR2 SQIVND, per germline (reference sequence). Trimming took off 2 bases at V and 1 base at J, with 20 bases between the two ends. The CDR3 has 18 residues. The CDR3 DNA reads TGTGCCAGTAGTATACCCTTTTCGACAGACAGACTTAACTATGGCTACACCTTC. Its protein is CASSIPFSTDRLNYGYTF.

V is TRBV6-6 and J is TRBJ1-5; 10 positions agree with TRBD1. Looked up from germline, CDR1 is MNHNY and CDR2 is SVGAGI (reference sequence). CDR3 length equals 15 residues. V dropped 2 bases and J dropped 6; count of bases not matched to a gene: 4. CDR3 bases: TGTGCCAGCAGTTACCACGGACAGGGGGGTCAGCCCCAGCATTTT. Translated, it gives CASSYHGQGGQPQHF.

This rearrangement joins TRBV10-1 to TRBJ2-1; 7 bases fit TRBD2. V shed 3 bases and J 6 bases; nucleotides not matched to a gene: 8. The CDR3 length is 15 residues. Germline V gene sequence: CDR1 WNHNN, CDR2 SYGVQD (reference sequence). The CDR3 region is CASSESSGITNEQFF. The CDR3 coding sequence is TGCGCCAGCAGTGAATCCAGCGGGATAACCAATGAGCAGTTCTTC.

Concerning this clone: The sample contains more than one DNA sequence encoding this CDR3. The DNA for the CDR3 is TGTGCCAGTAGCCCCGGTAACTATGGCTACACCTTC. The encoded protein is CASSPGNYGYTF. This sequence joins TRBV19 and TRBJ1-2; D is uncertain. V lost 6 bases to trimming and J lost 1 base, with 6 bases between them. Germline CDR1 is LNHDA and CDR2 is SQIVND (reference sequence). This CDR3 spans 12 amino acids.

CDR3 DNA: TGTGCCAGCAGTGTTGCTAGCGGGCGGAACACCGGGGAGCTGTTTTTT. Encoded protein: CASSVASGRNTGELFF. This chain links TRBV2 with TRBJ2-2; TRBD2 matches at 8 bases. After removal of 4 bases from V and 1 base from J, the junction contained 5 bases not matched to a gene. The CDR3 is made up of 16 amino acids. The germline V gene has CDR1 SNHLY and CDR2 FYNNEI.

This clone was observed a single time. V and J are TRBV7-7 and TRBJ2-1; TRBD2 is a possible D gene (5 bases). CDR3 length: 13 amino acids. Germline V gene sequence: CDR1 SSHAT, CDR2 FNYEAQ (reference sequence). Trimming left V 5 bases short and J 9 bases short, with 14 bases between. As DNA, the CDR3 is TGTGCCAGCAGCGCCGTAGCGAGAGGTGAGCAGTTCTTC. This codes for CASSAVARGEQFF.

V and J are TRBV18 and TRBJ1-2, with 9 bases aligning to TRBD1. The germline V gene has CDR1 KGHSH and CDR2 LQKENI. This CDR3 contains 15 residues. Trimming took 4 bases from V and 4 from J; bases not matched to a gene: 7. The CDR3 here is CASSLTGQGSYGYTF. DNA of the CDR3: TGTGCCAGCTCACTAACCGGACAGGGGAGCTATGGCTACACCTTC. The variable domain in full, with the rest retrieved from reference TRBV18 and TRBJ1-2, is NAGVMQNPRHLVRRRGQEARLRCSPMKGHSHVYWYRQLPEEGLKFMVYLQKENIIDESGMPKERFSAEFPKEGPSILRIQQVVRGDSAAYFCASSLTGQGSYGYTFGSGTRLTVV.

The rearrangement uses TRBV15 and TRBJ2-3; 9 nucleotides align to TRBD1. Germline V gene sequence: CDR1 LNHNV, CDR2 YYDKDF (reference sequence). The length of the CDR3 is 16 residues. With V trimmed by 0 bases and J by 5 bases, 6 bases remained unmatched. Written as DNA, the CDR3 is TGTGCCACCAGCAGAGAGGGGACAGGGATTATAGATACGCAGTATTTT. This codes for CATSREGTGIIDTQYF.

This sequence joins TRBV5-5 and TRBJ2-7; no definite D call. The V and J ends lost 0 bases and 1 base respectively, with 8 bases between them. Germline V gene data show CDR1 as SGHKS and CDR2 as YYEKEE (reference sequence). This CDR3 contains 14 residues. The CDR3 sequence: CASSLAGGSYEQYF. The CDR3 DNA sequence: TGTGCCAGCAGCTTGGCGGGTGGATCCTACGAGCAGTACTTC.

The chain joins TRBV7-8 to TRBJ1-5; D remains unclear. Germline CDR1 reads SGHVS; CDR2 reads FQNEAQ. This CDR3 contains 15 residues. Trimming took off 3 bases at V and 4 bases at J, with 13 bases between the two ends. The CDR3, as DNA: TGTGCCAGCAGCTTCACGGAGCAACCTAATCAGCCCCAGCATTTT. Translating it yields CASSFTEQPNQPQHF.

This chain joins TRBV4-1 and TRBJ1-4; D uncertain. This CDR3 region has 15 residues. Germline assignment: CDR1 MGHRA and CDR2 YSYEKL. V was trimmed by 4 bases and J by 0 bases, leaving 9 bases between them. CDR3 nucleotide sequence: TGCGCCAGCAGCCGGGCAGTGTCAACTAATGAAAAACTGTTTTTT. It encodes CASSRAVSTNEKLFF.

In this sample, this clone turned up once. The chain couples TRBV7-2 to TRBJ2-1; TRBD2 agrees at 14 bases. V lost 1 base to trimming and J lost 7 bases; unmatched junction nucleotides: 9. Germline-derived CDR1 and CDR2 are SGHTA and FQGNSA. The CDR3 contains 18 residues. The CDR3 sequence: CASSLVGTSGGQRNEQFF. The CDR3 DNA sequence: TGTGCCAGCAGCTTAGTAGGGACTAGCGGGGGCCAACGGAATGAGCAGTTCTTC.

This chain connects TRBV6-5 to TRBJ1-6, with D possibly being TRBD1 (6 bases). This CDR3 is 14 amino acids long. The ends were cut back, 6 bases at V and 10 bases at J, with 16 bases in the middle. Per the germline V gene, CDR1 is MNHEY and CDR2 is SVGAGI. This chain's CDR3 is CASSPSQGLSPLHF. CDR3 bases: TGTGCCAGCAGCCCCTCTCAGGGGTTGTCACCCCTCCACTTT.

The chain uses TRBV10-3 and TRBJ2-1, with D possibly being TRBD1 (5 bases). Germline assignment: CDR1 ENHRY and CDR2 SYGVKD. Trimming removed 11 bases at V and 4 bases at J, with 18 bases between. The CDR3 covers 14 residues. The CDR3 protein is CALGANTQYNEQFF. The CDR3 DNA reads as TGTGCCTTAGGGGCTAATACACAATACAATGAGCAGTTCTTC.

The chain carries TRBV3-1 (or the pseudogene TRBV3-2) and TRBJ1-1; D unclear. With 0 bases removed from V and 6 bases from J, the gap between germline ends came to 8 bases. Germline V gives CDR1 LGHDT, CDR2 YNNKEL (reference sequence). The CDR3 covers 13 residues. The CDR3 sequence: CASSQEYIAEAFF. The CDR3, as DNA: TGTGCCAGCAGCCAAGAGTATATCGCTGAAGCTTTCTTT.

The V call is TRBV19, the J call TRBJ2-1, with 8 bases identical to TRBD2. Germline loops: CDR1 LNHDA, CDR2 SQIVND (reference sequence). Trimming at V came to 7 bases and at J to 0 bases, leaving 5 bases not matched to a gene. This CDR3 is 15 amino acids long. CDR3 DNA: TGTGCCAGTAATCCTAGCGGGCCCTCCTACAATGAGCAGTTCTTC. It yields the protein CASNPSGPSYNEQFF. The variable domain in full, completed from reference TRBV19 and TRBJ2-1, reads DGGITQSPKYLFRKEGQNVTLSCEQNLNHDAMYWYRQDPGQGLRLIYYSQIVNDFQKGDIAEGYSVSREKKESFPLTVTSAQKNPTAFYLCASNPSGPSYNEQFFGPGTRLTVL.

The gene calls are TRBV7-2 and TRBJ1-1; 8 bases agree with TRBD1. The CDR3 runs to 13 residues. V gave up 2 bases and J gave up 8 bases; unmatched junction bases: 4. Germline V gene data show CDR1 as SGHTA and CDR2 as FQGNSA. The CDR3 spells CASSLTRQGEAFF. DNA for the CDR3: TGTGCCAGCAGCTTAACCCGACAGGGGGAAGCTTTCTTT. Combining the CDR3 with reference TRBV7-2 and TRBJ1-1 gives the whole variable domain GAGVSQSPSNKVTEKGKDVELRCDPISGHTALYWYRQSLGQGLEFLIYFQGNSAPDKSGLPSDRFSAERTGGSVSTLTIQRTQQEDSAVYLCASSLTRQGEAFFGQGTRLTVV.